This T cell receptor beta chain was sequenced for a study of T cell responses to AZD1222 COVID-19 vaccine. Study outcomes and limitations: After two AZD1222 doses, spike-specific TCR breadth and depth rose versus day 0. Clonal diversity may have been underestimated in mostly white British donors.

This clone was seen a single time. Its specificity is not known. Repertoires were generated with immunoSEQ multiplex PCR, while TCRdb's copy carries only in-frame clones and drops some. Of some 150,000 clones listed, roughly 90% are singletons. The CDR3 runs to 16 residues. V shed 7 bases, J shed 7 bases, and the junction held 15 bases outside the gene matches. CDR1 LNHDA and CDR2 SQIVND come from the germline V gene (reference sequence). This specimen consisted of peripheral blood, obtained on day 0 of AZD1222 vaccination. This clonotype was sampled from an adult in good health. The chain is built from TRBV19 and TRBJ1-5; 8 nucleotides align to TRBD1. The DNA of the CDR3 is TGTGCCAGTACGCCGGGACAGGTTGGGGGAAGCCAGCCCCAGCATTTT. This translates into CASTPGQVGGSQPQHF.